These 15 T cell receptor beta chains originate from one sample sequenced in a study of early T cells in non-severe SARS-CoV-2 infection. TCRdb re-analysed the 5' RACE reads in MiXCR, keeping a single row per CDR3 protein. Of tens of thousands of distinct CDR3 sequences listed, roughly an eighth are singletons. Sequenced here: whole blood, sampled at baseline. All receptors come from an adult who was a healthcare worker with PCR-confirmed SARS-CoV-2 infection or an uninfected control (not recorded which).

This clonotype appeared once. The chain couples TRBV20-1 to TRBJ2-4; the D call may be TRBD1 or TRBD2 (5 bases each). The CDR3 has 16 residues. The V end was cut by 3 bases, the J end by 3 bases, with 18 bases between. Germline V gene sequence: CDR1 DFQATT, CDR2 SNEGSKA (reference sequence). CDR3 residues: CSAREVDRRLKNIQYF. In DNA, the CDR3 is TGCAGTGCTAGGGAGGTAGACAGAAGGCTCAAAAACATTCAGTACTTC.

This clonotype has ten or more counts. This chain uses TRBV6-6 with TRBJ2-1, with 9 nucleotides matching TRBD2. V shed 10 bases, J shed 4 bases, and the junction held 8 bases outside the gene matches. The CDR3 runs 14 residues. Germline CDR1 and CDR2: MNHNY and SVGAGI (reference sequence). The CDR3 sequence is CAISSSGTYNEQFF. In DNA form, the CDR3 reads TGTGCCATCTCGTCTAGCGGGACTTACAATGAGCAGTTCTTC.

The sample holds a few counts of this clonotype. The chain carries TRBV5-1 and TRBJ2-2; 8 nucleotides agree with TRBD1. This CDR3 is 16 amino acids long. Germline assignment: CDR1 SGHRS and CDR2 YFSETQ. J lost 5 bases, V lost 4 bases, and 10 bases had no gene match. The CDR3 DNA reads as TGCGCCAGCAGCCCCACAGGGGGATCCTCGACCGGGGAGCTGTTTTTT. Protein product: CASSPTGGSSTGELFF.

A few counts support this clonotype. The gene calls are TRBV18 and TRBJ2-7; 10 positions agree with TRBD2. This CDR3 is 15 amino acids long. V gave up 0 bases and J gave up 6 bases; unmatched junction bases: 5. CDR1 KGHSH and CDR2 LQKENI come from the germline V gene. The CDR3 coding sequence is TGTGCCAGCTCACCACCGAGCGGGAGGGCCTCCGAGCAGTACTTC. Protein product: CASSPPSGRASEQYF.

The chain employs TRBV2 and TRBJ2-7, with 7 bases that match TRBD1. Trimming cost V 6 bases and J 4 bases; bases outside gene matches: 6. The CDR3 sequence is 13 residues long. Germline V gives CDR1 SNHLY, CDR2 FYNNEI. CDR3 nucleotide sequence: TGTGCCAGCAGCCGGGACAGACAGTACGAGCAGTACTTC. It encodes CASSRDRQYEQYF.

This clonotype was seen a handful of times. V gene TRBV11-3 combines with J gene TRBJ2-7; D uncertain. Germline CDR1 is SGHNT and CDR2 is YENEEA. The germline V and J ends were trimmed by 1 base and 7 bases, with 11 bases remaining between them. The CDR3 contains 13 residues. DNA of the CDR3: TGTGCCAGCAGCTTAGGGCATCTGAAGGAGCAGTACTTC. It yields the protein CASSLGHLKEQYF.

This clonotype was seen only a few times. In nucleotides, the CDR3 is TGCGCCAGCAGCGAGGGGAACGGTTATACCGGGGAGCTGTTTTTT. As protein: CASSEGNGYTGELFF. This chain joins TRBV5-1 and TRBJ2-2, with D perhaps TRBD1 or TRBD2 (5 bases each). This CDR3 has 15 amino acids. Trimming took off 4 bases at V and 5 bases at J, with 15 bases between the two ends. The germline CDR1 and CDR2 sequences are SGHRS and YFSETQ.

This clonotype showed up many times. The chain joins TRBV28 to TRBJ2-7; tentatively, D is TRBD2 (6 bases). Trimming took off 5 bases at V and 0 bases at J, with 14 bases between the two ends. The CDR3 loop spans 15 amino acids. Looked up from germline, CDR1 is MDHEN and CDR2 is SYDVKM. This chain's CDR3 is CASSDVGSSSYEQYF. DNA for the CDR3: TGTGCCAGCAGTGACGTCGGGAGTAGCTCCTACGAGCAGTACTTC.

The CDR3: CASDRDRDYEQYF. For the CDR3, the DNA is TGTGCCAGCGACCGGGACCGGGACTACGAGCAGTACTTC. This chain uses TRBV2 with TRBJ2-7; TRBD1 or TRBD2 may be the D gene (5 bases each). This CDR3 has 13 residues. CDR1 is SNHLY and CDR2 is FYNNEI in the germline V gene. Trimming took off 8 bases at V and 3 bases at J, with 14 bases between the two ends.

This clonotype turned up a few times. The chain is built from TRBV2 and TRBJ2-1; 9 bases align to TRBD2. V shed 4 bases, J shed 3 bases, and the junction held 1 base outside the gene matches. From germline, CDR1 is SNHLY and CDR2 FYNNEI. The CDR3 sequence is 14 residues long. CDR3 residues: CASSGLADYNEQFF. The CDR3 nucleotides read TGTGCCAGCAGTGGACTAGCGGACTACAATGAGCAGTTCTTC. Drawing the rest from reference TRBV2 and TRBJ2-1, the complete variable domain is EPEVTQTPSHQVTQMGQEVILRCVPISNHLYFYWYRQILGQKVEFLVSFYNNEISEKSEIFDDQFSVERPDGSNFTLKIRSTKLEDSAMYFCASSGLADYNEQFFGPGTRLTVL.

This sequence joins TRBV28 and TRBJ2-2; D is uncertain. Trimming pared 6 bases from V and 5 bases from J, leaving 10 bases between. Germline loops: CDR1 MDHEN, CDR2 SYDVKM. The CDR3 runs to 13 residues. The CDR3 region has the DNA TGTGCCAGCAGCTCGCCCAATACCGGGGAGCTGTTTTTT. Amino acids: CASSSPNTGELFF.

The rearrangement uses TRBV6-4 and TRBJ1-6; 9 nucleotides line up with TRBD1. The CDR3 totals 15 residues. The germline V gene encodes CDR1 MRHNA and CDR2 SNTAGT. The V gene end was trimmed by 0 bases and the J gene end by 6 bases; junction bases not matched to a gene: 0. The CDR3 region has the DNA TGTGCCAGCAGTGACTCGACAGGGGGTAATTCACCCCTCCACTTT. This translates into CASSDSTGGNSPLHF.

This clonotype has ten or more counts. V and J are TRBV28 and TRBJ2-7, with unresolved D. Deletions cut 6 bases from V and 0 bases from J, with 9 bases between. Germline V lookup: CDR1 MDHEN, CDR2 SYDVKM. CDR3 size: 13 residues. The CDR3 region has the DNA TGTGCCAGCAGACTCGTTAGCTCCTACGAGCAGTACTTC. It translates to CASRLVSSYEQYF. Together with reference TRBV28 and TRBJ2-7, the CDR3 gives the full variable domain: DVKVTQSSRYLVKRTGEKVFLECVQDMDHENMFWYRQDPGLGLRLIYFSYDVKMKEKGDIPEGYSVSREKKERFSLILESASTNQTSMYLCASRLVSSYEQYFGPGTRLTVT.

The rearrangement links TRBV12-3 or TRBV12-4 to TRBJ1-2; D might be TRBD1 (5 bases). The CDR3 contains 12 residues. The V and J ends lost 3 bases and 14 bases respectively, with 16 bases between them. CDR3 amino acids: CASSFNVLGTTF. CDR3 bases: TGTGCCAGCAGTTTCAATGTGTTGGGGACGACCTTC.

The table lists this clonotype with a few counts. The rearrangement joins TRBV5-6 to TRBJ2-2; no firm D call. The CDR3 totals 17 residues. V lost 1 base, J lost 7 bases, and 20 bases lay in between. In germline, CDR1 is SGHDT, CDR2 YYEEEE. CDR3 nucleotide sequence: TGTGCCAGCAGCTTGTCCTTCAGAACTGTTATCGACGGGGAGCTGTTTTTT. Encoded protein: CASSLSFRTVIDGELFF.